Detailed here is one T cell receptor beta chain. Its antigen remains unidentified. The record originates from a study of T cells in narcolepsy. Background on the study: Healthy controls were enrolled alongside patients with narcolepsy type 1 or type 2. Study results and limitations: Healthy controls reportedly lacked the autoreactive clonotypes serially found in patients' blood. No autoreactive T cell clone sequences appeared in some memory CD4+ repertoires. Same-patient CSF and blood CD4+ T cell clonotypes included HCRT-specific and TRIB2-specific autoreactive ones.

Germline V lookup: CDR1 SQVTM, CDR2 ANQGSEA. V lost 4 bases to trimming and J lost 0 bases, with 13 bases between them. CDR3 length equals 14 residues. TCRdb keeps only in-frame clones here, not all; method: immunoSEQ multiplex PCR. The data show 20,000 to 25,000 clones, with roughly 81% seen just once and approximately 1.3% held by the top ten. The clonotype comes from a human donor with narcolepsy. V and J are TRBV29-1 and TRBJ2-7; D assignment may be TRBD1 or TRBD2 (5 bases each). Sequencing was carried out using CD45RA- memory CD4+ T cells from PBMCs. CDR3 bases: TGCAGCGTTGCTTCGCCAGGGAGCTCCTACGAGCAGTACTTC. Translated: CSVASPGSSYEQYF.